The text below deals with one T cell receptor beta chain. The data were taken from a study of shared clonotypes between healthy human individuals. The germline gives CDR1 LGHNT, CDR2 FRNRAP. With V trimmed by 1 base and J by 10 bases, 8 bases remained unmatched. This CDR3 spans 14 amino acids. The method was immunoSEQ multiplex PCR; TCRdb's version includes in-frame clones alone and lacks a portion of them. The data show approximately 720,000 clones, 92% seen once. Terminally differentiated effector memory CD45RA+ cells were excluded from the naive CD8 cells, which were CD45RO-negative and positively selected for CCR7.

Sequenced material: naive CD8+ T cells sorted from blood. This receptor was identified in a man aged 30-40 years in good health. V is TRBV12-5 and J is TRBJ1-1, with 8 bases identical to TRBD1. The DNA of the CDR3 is TGTGCTAGTGGTTTGGGGACAGGGACCGAGGGAGCTTTCTTT. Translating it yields CASGLGTGTEGAFF.